The rows below give T cell receptor beta chains drawn from one sample of a study of blood T cell repertoires in COVID-19. Profiled with immunoSEQ multiplex PCR; TCRdb holds only in-frame clones, not every one. The data show 210,000 or so clones, approximately 78% seen once. Sequencing was performed on peripheral blood. Every receptor here comes from an elderly woman with active or convalescent COVID-19. CDR3s include the opening cysteine and the closing phenylalanine or tryptophan. Each record gives: J gene, V gene, D gene, CDR3 protein. The D gene is left open where the match is weak.

TRBJ1-5,TRBV28,-,CASSWDTLGYQPQHF
TRBJ1-5,TRBV28,TRBD1,CASSPSQGARQPQHF
TRBJ2-3,TRBV27,-,CASTRFIDRKREDTQYF
TRBJ2-3,TRBV4-1,-,CASSQDGGGLADTQYF
TRBJ2-7,TRBV6-5,TRBD1,CANANPGTGVHEQYF
TRBJ1-4,TRBV29-1,TRBD1,CSGGQAANEKLFF
TRBJ2-3,TRBV7-3,-,CASSFGARDTQYF
TRBJ2-2,TRBV5-4,-,CASSLRQGKIILNTGELFF
TRBJ1-2,TRBV7-2,-,CASSESRGNYGYTF
TRBJ1-4,TRBV19,TRBD1,CASRGQGGEKLFF
TRBJ2-7,TRBV6-6,TRBD2,CASSYPPQDGGEQYF
TRBJ2-7,TRBV10-3,-,CAISEDTVSYEQYF
TRBJ1-1,TRBV4-2,-,CASSQGGLTNTEAFF
TRBJ1-2,TRBV6-5,-,CASSARSVANYGYTF
TRBJ2-1,TRBV5-1,TRBD1,CASSLGQGAYNKQFF
TRBJ1-6,TRBV15,-,CATSSQGVVSPLHF
TRBJ1-5,TRBV4-2,TRBD1,CASSQYRDSYNQPQHF
TRBJ2-7,TRBV6-5,TRBD2,CASSYSRAGGRYEQYF
TRBJ2-3,TRBV19,-,CATRQGYPTDTQYF
TRBJ2-1,TRBV19,-,CASSLYREPSYNEQFF
TRBJ2-3,TRBV28,-,CASSSIRQPPYTDTQYF
TRBJ2-4,TRBV11-2,TRBD2,CASSSLKAPGTSLYF
TRBJ1-2,TRBV11-2,TRBD1,CASSLIRTGSNYGYTF
TRBJ2-7,TRBV7-9,-,CASSLTGTSYEQYF
TRBJ2-3,TRBV6-2/TRBV6-3,TRBD1,CASSRRDSPLDTQYF
TRBJ2-2,TRBV4-2,-,CASSQQTGHTGELFF
TRBJ2-3,TRBV5-1,-,CASSLGGGTSTDTQYF
TRBJ1-1,TRBV18,TRBD1,CASSRGQGTTEAFF
TRBJ2-2,TRBV5-1,-,CASSSNGYNTGELFF
TRBJ1-5,TRBV2,-,CASSGQGGGGQPQHF
TRBJ2-6,TRBV20-1,TRBD1,CSASADRGHRPGANVLTF
TRBJ1-4,TRBV4-3,TRBD1,CASSQTGTGGATNEKLFF
TRBJ1-5,TRBV30,TRBD1,CAWGFGTGEYRNQPQHF
TRBJ2-5,TRBV13,TRBD1,CASSYTGTEETQYF
TRBJ2-5,TRBV5-4,TRBD2,CASSLWASGQETQYF
TRBJ2-4,TRBV19,-,CASSPTGGKNIQYF
TRBJ1-1,TRBV7-9,TRBD1,CASSGRDRGGTEAFF
TRBJ2-4,TRBV19,-,CASSEGTGFRYF
TRBJ1-1,TRBV2,-,CASSPTENTEAFF
TRBJ1-4,TRBV27,TRBD1,CASSRRQGAHVNEKLFF
TRBJ1-1,TRBV27,TRBD1,CACRGPLNTEAFF
TRBJ2-7,TRBV7-6,TRBD1,CASSYRPGQGNEQYF
TRBJ1-5,TRBV4-2,-,CASSHQEGRNQPQHF
TRBJ1-3,TRBV7-8,-,CASSFNPGIGNTIYF
TRBJ1-1,TRBV28,-,CASSWGQGGTVEAFF
TRBJ1-1,TRBV5-1,-,CASRQSGMNTEAFF
TRBJ2-7,TRBV5-6,TRBD1,CASSPRDRGYEQYF
TRBJ2-1,TRBV11-2,TRBD2,CASRTYSGPSSYNEQFF
TRBJ2-1,TRBV7-2,TRBD1,CASSSSGGFGEQFF
TRBJ1-2,TRBV5-6,-,CASSPTGSTWEGYTF
TRBJ2-2,TRBV12-3/TRBV12-4,TRBD1,CASSDRDTGELFF
TRBJ2-2,TRBV24-1,-,CATSDWGGQSNTGELFF
TRBJ1-5,TRBV28,-,CASISEVGQPQHF
TRBJ2-7,TRBV10-3,-,CAISEPTSRGYYEQYF
TRBJ1-1,TRBV3-1/TRBV3-2,-,CASSQEQGGTEAFF